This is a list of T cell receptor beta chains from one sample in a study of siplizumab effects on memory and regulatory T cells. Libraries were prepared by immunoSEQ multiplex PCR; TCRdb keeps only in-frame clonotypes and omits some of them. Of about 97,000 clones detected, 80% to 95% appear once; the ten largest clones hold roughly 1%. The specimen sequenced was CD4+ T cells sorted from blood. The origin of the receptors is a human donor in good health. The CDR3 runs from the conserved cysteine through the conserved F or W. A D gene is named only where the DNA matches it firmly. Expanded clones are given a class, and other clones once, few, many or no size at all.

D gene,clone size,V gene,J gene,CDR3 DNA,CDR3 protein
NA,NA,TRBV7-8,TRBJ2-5,TGTGCCAGCAGCCGTGGGAGTTGGTACCAAGAGACCCAGTACTTC,CASSRGSWYQETQYF
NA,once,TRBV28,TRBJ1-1,TGTGCCAGCAAAGTACAGGGAGGCACTGAAGCTTTCTTT,CASKVQGGTEAFF
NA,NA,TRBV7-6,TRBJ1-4,TGTGCCAGCAGCTTGAGGTCAGGGACAACTAATGAAAAACTGTTTTTT,CASSLRSGTTNEKLFF
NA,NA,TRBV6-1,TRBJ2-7,TGTGCCCGCTACCAGGGGTCTTGTTCCTACGAGCAGTACTTC,CARYQGSCSYEQYF
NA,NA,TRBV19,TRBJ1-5,TGTGCCAGTATGGCTCGAATCGGGAGTAATCAGCCCCAGCATTTT,CASMARIGSNQPQHF
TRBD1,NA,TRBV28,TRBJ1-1,TGTGCCAGCCCGCCGCTACAGGGGGCTTGGAACACTGAAGCTTTCTTT,CASPPLQGAWNTEAFF
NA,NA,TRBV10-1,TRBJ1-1,TGCGCCACCCCGTCGCGTCACAACACTGAAGCTTTCTTT,CATPSRHNTEAFF
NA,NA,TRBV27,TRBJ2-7,TGTGCCAGCAGATCCACGGCGGGGAGCTCCTACGAGCAGTACTTC,CASRSTAGSSYEQYF
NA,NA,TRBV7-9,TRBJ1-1,TGTGCCAGCTGCGGGATCGTAACTGAAGCTTTCTTT,CASCGIVTEAFF
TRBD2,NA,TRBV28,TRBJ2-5,TGTGCCAGCGGGCTAGCGGGCCTCGGGGAGACCCAGTACTTC,CASGLAGLGETQYF
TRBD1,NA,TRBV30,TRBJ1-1,TGTGCCTGGAGTGTACAGGACAGGGGCCCTAACACTGAAGCTTTCTTT,CAWSVQDRGPNTEAFF
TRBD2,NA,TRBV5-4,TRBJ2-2,TGTGCCAGCAGCTTTCCTAGCGGGAGGGTCACCGGGGAGCTGTTTTTT,CASSFPSGRVTGELFF
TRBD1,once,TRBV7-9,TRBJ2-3,TGTGCCAGCAGCTTGCGCCGGACAGGGGCGGGCACAGATACGCAGTATTTT,CASSLRRTGAGTDTQYF
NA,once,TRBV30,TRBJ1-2,TGTGCCTGGAGGGCGATGGAGGGCGGCTACACCTTC,CAWRAMEGGYTF
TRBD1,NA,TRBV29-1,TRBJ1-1,TGCAGCTCTCCCGGGACAGGGGGCACTGAAGCTTTCTTT,CSSPGTGGTEAFF
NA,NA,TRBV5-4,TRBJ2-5,TGTGCCAGCAGCAAGTATACCTCCCTCCAAGAGACCCAGTACTTC,CASSKYTSLQETQYF
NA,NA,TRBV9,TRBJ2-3,TGTGCCAGCAGCCCCGAGGGGGACTACACAGATACGCAGTATTTT,CASSPEGDYTDTQYF
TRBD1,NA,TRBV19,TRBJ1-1,TGTGCCAGTTCGTGGGACAGCGAAGCTTTCTTT,CASSWDSEAFF
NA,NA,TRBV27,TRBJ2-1,TGTGCCAGCAGTTCGACAGTAAACTACAATGAGCAGTTCTTC,CASSSTVNYNEQFF
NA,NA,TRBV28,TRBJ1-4,TGTGCCAGCAGTTTAGCGAGGGAAAAACTGTTTTTT,CASSLAREKLFF
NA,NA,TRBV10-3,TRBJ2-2,TGTGCCATCAGTGAGTCCGAATACGCAGTGAACACCGGGGAGCTGTTTTTT,CAISESEYAVNTGELFF
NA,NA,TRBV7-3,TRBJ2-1,TGTGCCAGCAGCCAGTTCTCTGGGCAGGTCTCCTACAATGAGCAGTTCTTC,CASSQFSGQVSYNEQFF
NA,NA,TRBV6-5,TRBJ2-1,TGTGCCAGCAGACCCTCCGGTCCCCGAGGAAATGAGCAGTTCTTC,CASRPSGPRGNEQFF
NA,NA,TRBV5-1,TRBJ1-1,TGCGCCAGCAGCCAATCCGCTGAAGCTTTCTTT,CASSQSAEAFF
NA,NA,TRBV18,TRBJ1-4,TGTGCCAGCTCACCATTCGTGGTATCGGATGAAAAACTGTTTTTT,CASSPFVVSDEKLFF
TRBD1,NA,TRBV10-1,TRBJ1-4,TGCGCCAGCAGTAACCCCGGGACAGGCAATGAAAAACTGTTTTTT,CASSNPGTGNEKLFF
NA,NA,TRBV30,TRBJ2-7,TGTGCCTGGAAGGACTCCTACGAGCAGTACTTC,CAWKDSYEQYF
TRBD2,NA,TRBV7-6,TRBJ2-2,TGTGCCAGCAGCTTAGACCCAGCGGGAGGGGCCGGGGAGCTGTTTTTT,CASSLDPAGGAGELFF